The 27 T cell receptor beta chains below were found in one sample sequenced in a study of blood T cell repertoires in COVID-19. Method: immunoSEQ multiplex PCR; TCRdb's copy keeps in-frame clones and lacks some. This table holds a few hundred thousand clones, more than 65% found once. Material for sequencing was PBMCs or T cells enriched from blood (not recorded which). The receptors were gathered from a man aged 50 or older who had recovered from COVID-19.

This chain joins TRBV7-8 and TRBJ1-3; D is unclear. This CDR3 is built from 16 residues. V was shortened by 1 base and J by 4 bases, with 14 bases between the two germline ends. CDR1 is SGHVS, CDR2 FQNEAQ, per germline. In DNA, the CDR3 is TGTGCCAGCAGCTTAGACAGAGCCTCACCAGGAAACACCATATATTTT. Protein product: CASSLDRASPGNTIYF. Using reference TRBV7-8 and TRBJ1-3 for the parts outside the CDR3, the full variable domain is GAGVSQSPRYKVAKRGQDVALRCDPISGHVSLFWYQQALGQGPEFLTYFQNEAQLDKSGLPSDRFFAERPEGSVSTLKIQRTQQEDSAVYLCASSLDRASPGNTIYFGEGSWLTVV.

The CDR3 sequence is CASSPGTDYGYTF. Here the CDR3 DNA reads TGTGCCAGCAGCCCAGGGACAGATTATGGCTACACCTTC. V usage is TRBV3-1 (or the pseudogene TRBV3-2) and J usage is TRBJ1-2; 7 positions match TRBD1. Losses at the gene ends were 4 bases for V and 5 bases for J; bases not matched to a gene: 4. The CDR3 is 13 amino acids. Germline lookup yields CDR1 LGHDT and CDR2 YNNKEL (reference sequence).

The V and J genes are TRBV9 and TRBJ1-2; possible D gene TRBD1, 5 bases. V was clipped by 3 bases and J by 5 bases, with 20 bases between them. The CDR3 totals 16 residues. The germline V gene encodes CDR1 SGDLS and CDR2 YYNGEE. The CDR3, as DNA: TGTGCCAGCAGCGGGGTCCCGGTCGGGGGTGGGTATGGCTACACCTTC. This sequence encodes CASSGVPVGGGYGYTF.

The chain links TRBV5-5 to TRBJ2-5; 16 nucleotides align to TRBD2. This CDR3 is built from 17 residues. Germline V CDR1 and CDR2: SGHKS, YYEKEE (reference sequence). With V trimmed by 4 bases and J by 1 base, 4 bases remained unmatched. CDR3 region: CASSPGLAGGAQETQYF. The CDR3 nucleotides read TGTGCCAGCAGCCCGGGACTAGCGGGGGGGGCCCAAGAGACCCAGTACTTC.

The J gene is TRBJ2-7, the V gene TRBV4-2; D might be TRBD2 (6 bases). V lost 2 bases to trimming and J lost 2 bases, with 19 bases between them. The V gene's germline CDR1 is LGHNA and CDR2 YNFKEQ. The CDR3 length is 17 residues. The chain's CDR3 is CASSQLAPGDMTYEQYF. The CDR3 DNA is TGTGCCAGCAGCCAATTAGCGCCGGGAGATATGACCTACGAGCAGTACTTC.

As to this clone: The same CDR3 can be traced to other DNA sequences in this sample. The chain recombines TRBV29-1 with TRBJ1-1, with a weak D call TRBD1 (6 bases). CDR3 length: 15 amino acids. CDR1 is SQVTM and CDR2 is ANQGSEA in the germline V gene. Trimming left V 7 bases short and J 5 bases short, with 23 bases between. CDR3 sequence: CSAGDTGGRTTEAFF. As DNA, the CDR3 is TGCAGCGCTGGGGACACAGGAGGCAGGACAACTGAAGCTTTCTTT.

The chain couples TRBV2 to TRBJ1-2; 11 bases fit TRBD1. With 10 bases clipped from V and 6 bases from J, the junction kept 10 bases outside the gene matches. The germline CDR1 and CDR2 sequences are SNHLY and FYNNEI. The CDR3 runs to 14 residues. CDR3 coding DNA: TGTGCCACCGAGAGGTCGGACAGGGGGCATGGCTACACCTTC. It codes for CATERSDRGHGYTF.

The V and J genes are TRBV27 and TRBJ1-1; 9 positions match TRBD1. V lost 2 bases to trimming and J lost 11 bases; unmatched junction nucleotides: 9. The CDR3 is 14 residues long. Per germline, CDR1 MNHEY and CDR2 SMNVEV (reference sequence). The CDR3 region is CASSLLGTGRQAFF. The DNA of the CDR3 is TGTGCCAGCAGTTTACTGGGGACAGGGCGACAGGCTTTCTTT.

The V and J genes are TRBV6-5 and TRBJ2-7, with TRBD1 matching over 10 bases. Germline loops: CDR1 MNHEY, CDR2 SVGAGI. CDR3 length equals 14 residues. V gave up 2 bases and J gave up 3 bases; unmatched junction bases: 1. The CDR3 spells CASSYRDRGYEQYF. Here the CDR3 DNA reads TGTGCCAGCAGTTACAGGGACAGGGGCTACGAGCAGTACTTC.

This clone was detected once. The chain carries TRBV21-1 and TRBJ2-2; the table's D call TRBD1 went unverified against the DNA. TRBV21-1 counts as a pseudogene. The CDR3 runs to 16 residues. CDR3 residues: CASISAQAARTGELFF. For the CDR3, the DNA is TGTGCCAGCATATCTGCGCAGGCTGCGAGAACCGGGGAGCTGTTTTTT.

The rearrangement links TRBV9 to TRBJ2-3, with 8 bases matching TRBD1. V trimming: 4 bases; J trimming: 4 bases; junction bases outside the gene matches: 11. The CDR3 consists of 16 residues. Germline lookup yields CDR1 SGDLS and CDR2 YYNGEE. The CDR3 bases are TGTGCCAGCAGCTTAACACAGGGGGAATTGGCAGATACGCAGTATTTT. This sequence encodes CASSLTQGELADTQYF.

This sequence joins TRBV5-4 and TRBJ2-3, with no clear D. The CDR3 runs to 13 residues. V lost 1 base to trimming and J lost 1 base, with 4 bases between them. Germline loops: CDR1 SGHNT, CDR2 YYREEE (reference sequence). The CDR3 sequence: CASSLPGTDTQYF. The CDR3 region has the DNA TGTGCCAGCAGCTTGCCAGGCACAGATACGCAGTATTTT.

This chain joins TRBV12-3 or TRBV12-4 and TRBJ2-7, with TRBD1 matching over 12 bases. Trimming cost V 4 bases and J 5 bases; bases outside gene matches: 0. The CDR3 runs to 13 residues. CDR3 loop: CASSWDRGHEQYF. The CDR3 coding sequence is TGTGCCAGCAGTTGGGACAGGGGGCACGAGCAGTACTTC.

This clone occurred a few times. The missing conserved phenylalanine or tryptophan at the end of this CDR3 makes a read error likely. The DNA is omitted, as the CDR3 cannot be located on it reliably, and the CDR3 follows TCRdb's listing. This chain links TRBV3-1 (or the pseudogene TRBV3-2) with TRBJ2-6; no check of the table's D call, TRBD1, against the DNA was made. Counting both end residues, the CDR3 totals 12 amino acids. The germline V gene encodes CDR1 LGHDT and CDR2 YNNKEL (reference sequence). The CDR3 sequence is CASSPDGGTLSL.

The rearrangement uses TRBV24-1 and TRBJ1-5, with unresolved D. The CDR3 runs 14 residues. V lost 4 bases to trimming and J lost 1 base, with 7 bases between them. CDR1 is KGHDR, CDR2 SFDVKD, per germline. The CDR3 reads CATSEPRSNQPQHF. CDR3 nucleotides: TGTGCCACCAGTGAACCGAGGAGCAATCAGCCCCAGCATTTT.

CDR3 protein: CASAMSEGTVNEKLFF. DNA of the CDR3: TGTGCCAGCGCAATGAGTGAGGGGACAGTGAATGAAAAACTGTTTTTT. The chain joins TRBV9 to TRBJ1-4; 7 bases agree with TRBD1. The V and J ends lost 7 bases and 5 bases, in that order; junction bases with no gene match: 14. CDR3 size: 16 residues. Germline lookup yields CDR1 SGDLS and CDR2 YYNGEE.

V usage is TRBV6-5 and J usage is TRBJ1-5, with D maybe TRBD1 (6 bases). Germline V lookup: CDR1 MNHEY, CDR2 SVGAGI. Deletions cut 0 bases from V and 6 bases from J, with 12 bases between. The CDR3 is made up of 15 amino acids. The CDR3 bases are TGTGCCAGCAGTTACTCGAACAGGGAAGGTCAGCCCCAGCATTTT. Residues: CASSYSNREGQPQHF.

A few counts support this clone. The chain links TRBV10-2 to TRBJ2-7; D remains ambiguous. The CDR3 contains 13 residues. The germline CDR1 and CDR2 sequences are WSHSY and SAAADI. The V gene lost 3 bases and the J gene lost 3 bases, with 9 bases spanning the gap. In DNA, the CDR3 is TGCGCCAGCAGTGATATTACGCGCTACGAGCAGTACTTC. Amino acid sequence: CASSDITRYEQYF.

The genes are TRBV5-1 and TRBJ1-1, with TRBD1 as a possible D gene (5 bases). The CDR3 runs to 16 residues. Germline values: CDR1 SGHRS, CDR2 YFSETQ. V dropped 1 base and J dropped 2 bases, with 15 bases sitting between them. CDR3: CASSLLSGLENTEAFF. The CDR3 coding sequence is TGCGCCAGCAGCTTGCTTTCAGGGTTGGAAAACACTGAAGCTTTCTTT.

The chain couples TRBV6-5 to TRBJ2-1, with 9 bases lining up with TRBD1. Germline V gene lookup returns CDR1 MNHEY and CDR2 SVGAGI. This CDR3 contains 15 residues. V lost 4 bases and J lost 13; bases outside the gene matches: 14. CDR3: CASSFPGQGFLGQFF. The CDR3 nucleotides read TGTGCCAGCAGTTTTCCGGGACAGGGTTTTCTAGGACAGTTCTTC.

The chain uses TRBV10-3 and TRBJ2-1, with TRBD2 identical over 12 bases. Trimming removed 10 bases from V and 8 bases from J; junction bases left unmatched: 6. This CDR3 comprises 13 residues. Germline-derived CDR1 and CDR2 are ENHRY and SYGVKD. CDR3 region: CASLAGGPDEQFF. The CDR3 bases are TGTGCCAGCCTAGCGGGGGGGCCGGATGAGCAGTTCTTC.

The CDR3 here is CASSSIPGQGRTEAFF. CDR3 nucleotide sequence: TGTGCCAGCAGTTCTATACCGGGACAGGGGAGGACTGAAGCTTTCTTT. This chain uses TRBV28 with TRBJ1-1, with TRBD1 identical over 10 bases. CDR3 length equals 16 residues. With 4 bases clipped from V and 5 bases from J, the junction kept 10 bases outside the gene matches. Germline CDR1 and CDR2: MDHEN and SYDVKM.

This chain uses TRBV27 with TRBJ2-1; 8 positions agree with TRBD1. Germline assignment: CDR1 MNHEY and CDR2 SMNVEV (reference sequence). Losses at the gene ends were 10 bases for V and 7 bases for J; bases not matched to a gene: 6. There are 12 residues in the CDR3. The CDR3, as DNA: TGTGCCAAAGGGACAGGCGATAATGAGCAGTTCTTC. This sequence encodes CAKGTGDNEQFF.

This clone is a singleton in its sample. The chain recombines TRBV10-1 with TRBJ2-7, with 7 nucleotides matching TRBD1. The germline gives CDR1 WNHNN, CDR2 SYGVQD (reference sequence). The CDR3 spans 12 residues. V trimming: 5 bases; J trimming: 6 bases; junction bases outside the gene matches: 4. CDR3: CASSFSGGEQYF. CDR3 coding DNA: TGCGCCAGCAGTTTTTCAGGGGGCGAGCAGTACTTC.

This clone came up once. J is TRBJ1-2 and V is TRBV14, with 8 bases identical to TRBD1. The germline CDR1 and CDR2 sequences are SGHDN and FVKESK. Unmatched junction bases numbered 12, after V lost 4 bases and J lost 5 bases. This CDR3 region has 16 residues. This CDR3 reads CASSRTGTGVHYGYTF. The CDR3 DNA follows: TGTGCCAGCAGCCGGACCGGGACAGGTGTACATTATGGCTACACCTTC.

The V and J genes are TRBV6-5 and TRBJ1-2; unclear D gene. CDR3 length: 13 amino acids. The germline V gene encodes CDR1 MNHEY and CDR2 SVGAGI. The V and J ends lost 2 bases and 3 bases respectively, with 7 bases between them. In nucleotides, the CDR3 is TGTGCCAGCAGTTACGCAGGCCACTATGGCTACACCTTC. This gives the protein CASSYAGHYGYTF.

This clone was seen only a few times. The chain carries TRBV6-5 and TRBJ1-2; no firm D call. V lost 8 bases to trimming and J lost 0 bases, with 7 bases between them. CDR1 and CDR2 (germline): MNHEY, SVGAGI. This CDR3 contains 12 residues. CDR3 region: CASQGANYGYTF. Here the CDR3 DNA reads TGTGCCAGCCAAGGAGCTAACTATGGCTACACCTTC.